What follows are 16 T cell receptor beta chains derived from one specimen sequenced in a study of T cell responses to AZD1222 COVID-19 vaccine. The data were produced by immunoSEQ multiplex PCR, yet TCRdb's version contains in-frame clones alone and is incomplete. The table lists 160,000 or so clones, 85% to 90% of them singletons. The sample consisted of peripheral blood, taken on day 0 of AZD1222 vaccination. These TCRs come from an adult in good health.

The J gene is TRBJ1-1, the V gene TRBV19; weak D call: TRBD1 (6 bases). The CDR3 loop spans 13 amino acids. V lost 5 bases and J 8 bases, leaving 15 bases between the germline ends. CDR1 is LNHDA and CDR2 is SQIVND in the germline V gene (reference sequence). CDR3 coding DNA: TGTGCCAGTAGTCGAAGACAGGCCTCCGAAGCTTTCTTT. The encoded protein is CASSRRQASEAFF.

This chain connects TRBV30 to TRBJ1-2; unclear D gene. Germline loops: CDR1 GTSNPN, CDR2 SVGIG (reference sequence). CDR3 length equals 11 residues. Trimming removed 1 base at V and 13 bases at J, with 13 bases between. The CDR3 loop is CAWSARASLTF. The DNA of the CDR3 is TGTGCCTGGAGTGCCCGGGCCAGCCTCACCTTC.

This chain uses TRBV11-2 with TRBJ1-1; possibly TRBD1 for D (5 bases). Looked up from germline, CDR1 is SGHAT and CDR2 is FQNNGV. V shed 1 base and J shed 10 bases, with 13 bases lying between them. The CDR3 covers 13 residues. CDR3 nucleotides: TGTGCCAGCAGCTTAGTGTCAGGGCGCAGAGCTTTCTTT. This codes for CASSLVSGRRAFF.

The chain is built from TRBV4-3 and TRBJ2-1; D unresolved. The germline V gene has CDR1 LGHNA and CDR2 YSLEER. The V gene lost 0 bases and the J gene lost 3 bases, with 9 bases spanning the gap. CDR3 length: 15 residues. This CDR3 is CASSQETQYYNEQFF. DNA of the CDR3: TGCGCCAGCAGCCAAGAGACCCAATACTACAATGAGCAGTTCTTC.

This clone was seen only once. The CDR3 is CASSFGQGDSPLHF. The CDR3 nucleotides are TGTGCCAGCAGCTTCGGACAGGGGGATTCACCCCTCCACTTT. The chain joins TRBV7-9 to TRBJ1-6; 10 bases agree with TRBD1. Germline V gene sequence: CDR1 SEHNR, CDR2 FQNEAQ (reference sequence). Losses at the gene ends were 3 bases for V and 8 bases for J; bases not matched to a gene: 1. The CDR3 totals 14 residues.

The chain's CDR3 is CASSFRTGGNTIYF. The CDR3 nucleotides are TGTGCCAGCAGCTTCCGGACAGGTGGAAACACCATATATTTT. The chain links TRBV5-8 to TRBJ1-3, with 7 bases identical to TRBD1. V shed 2 bases and J 3 bases; nucleotides not matched to a gene: 2. From germline, CDR1 is SGHTS and CDR2 YDEGEE. CDR3 length: 14 residues.

This clone came up a few times. The chain joins TRBV7-9 to TRBJ2-7, with 13 bases fitting TRBD2. After removal of 1 base from V and 6 bases from J, the junction contained 6 bases not matched to a gene. Germline V gene data show CDR1 as SEHNR and CDR2 as FQNEAQ (reference sequence). This CDR3 region has 16 residues. The CDR3 nucleotides are TGTGCCAGCAGCTTAGGAGGACTAGCGGGAGTAGGCGAGCAGTACTTC. Translated: CASSLGGLAGVGEQYF.

This sequence joins TRBV11-2 and TRBJ1-6; 8 bases are shared with TRBD1. This CDR3 has 13 amino acids. From germline, CDR1 is SGHAT and CDR2 FQNNGV. V lost 4 bases and J lost 10; bases outside the gene matches: 3. CDR3 sequence reads: CASSWDRTSPLHF. CDR3 coding DNA: TGTGCCAGCAGCTGGGACAGGACCTCACCCCTCCACTTT.

The chain joins TRBV18 to TRBJ2-2; the D gene is possibly TRBD2 (6 bases). The germline gives CDR1 KGHSH, CDR2 LQKENI. The CDR3 is made up of 14 amino acids. Trimming left V 2 bases short and J 5 bases short, with 9 bases between. In DNA form, the CDR3 reads TGTGCCAGCTCACCAAGGAGGGAAACCGGGGAGCTGTTTTTT. Translation: CASSPRRETGELFF. The entire variable domain, with the rest obtained from reference TRBV18 and TRBJ2-2, is as follows: NAGVMQNPRHLVRRRGQEARLRCSPMKGHSHVYWYRQLPEEGLKFMVYLQKENIIDESGMPKERFSAEFPKEGPSILRIQQVVRGDSAAYFCASSPRRETGELFFGEGSRLTVL.

J is TRBJ2-1 and V is TRBV9; 7 bases are shared with TRBD2. V lost 3 bases, J lost 7 bases, and 7 bases stayed unmatched. The CDR3 runs 14 residues. From germline, CDR1 is SGDLS and CDR2 YYNGEE. CDR3 nucleotide sequence: TGTGCCAGCAGCGCAAGACCCGGGAGGAATGAGCAGTTCTTC. It encodes CASSARPGRNEQFF.

The rearrangement uses TRBV6-5 and TRBJ1-2; D uncertain. V was clipped by 7 bases and J by 4 bases, with 19 bases between them. CDR3 length: 15 residues. CDR1 MNHEY and CDR2 SVGAGI come from the germline V gene. The CDR3 is CASIKASRLGYGYTF. CDR3 DNA sequence: TGTGCCAGCATCAAAGCGTCCAGGTTGGGCTATGGCTACACCTTC.

The chain is built from TRBV9 and TRBJ1-2; no definite D call. Looked up from germline, CDR1 is SGDLS and CDR2 is YYNGEE. Trimming cost V 6 bases and J 4 bases, with 7 bases left between them. The CDR3 extends over 11 amino acids. In DNA, the CDR3 is TGTGCCAGCATGGGGATCTATGGCTACACCTTC. Translated: CASMGIYGYTF.

The chain links TRBV7-2 to TRBJ1-1; 7 bases align to TRBD1. Germline V gene data show CDR1 as SGHTA and CDR2 as FQGNSA. With V trimmed by 5 bases and J by 1 base, 4 bases remained unmatched. This CDR3 contains 14 residues. The CDR3 loop is CASSPRTGNTEAFF. The DNA of the CDR3 is TGTGCCAGCAGCCCCCGGACAGGGAACACTGAAGCTTTCTTT.

The V call is TRBV18, the J call TRBJ1-4, with TRBD1 identical over 7 bases. Germline V gives CDR1 KGHSH, CDR2 LQKENI. CDR3 length equals 14 residues. V shed 1 base and J 8 bases; nucleotides not matched to a gene: 4. CDR3 sequence: CASSPRQGDEKLFF. The CDR3 bases are TGTGCCAGCTCACCACGACAGGGTGACGAAAAACTGTTTTTT.

V and J are TRBV10-3 and TRBJ1-1; D is perhaps TRBD1 (5 bases). Germline V gives CDR1 ENHRY, CDR2 SYGVKD. The CDR3 runs to 13 residues. The germline V and J ends were trimmed by 2 bases and 4 bases, with 8 bases remaining between them. The CDR3: CAISEAGTTEAFF. CDR3 nucleotides: TGTGCCATCAGTGAGGCCGGGACCACTGAAGCTTTCTTT.

This clone turned up a few times. This rearrangement joins TRBV6-5 to TRBJ1-1; 7 positions match TRBD1. CDR1 is MNHEY, CDR2 SVGAGI, per germline. The ends lost 5 bases at V and 1 base at J; junction bases unmatched: 4. The CDR3 extends over 14 amino acids. CDR3 loop: CASSTGTENTEAFF. The DNA of the CDR3 is TGTGCCAGCAGTACCGGGACAGAGAACACTGAAGCTTTCTTT.